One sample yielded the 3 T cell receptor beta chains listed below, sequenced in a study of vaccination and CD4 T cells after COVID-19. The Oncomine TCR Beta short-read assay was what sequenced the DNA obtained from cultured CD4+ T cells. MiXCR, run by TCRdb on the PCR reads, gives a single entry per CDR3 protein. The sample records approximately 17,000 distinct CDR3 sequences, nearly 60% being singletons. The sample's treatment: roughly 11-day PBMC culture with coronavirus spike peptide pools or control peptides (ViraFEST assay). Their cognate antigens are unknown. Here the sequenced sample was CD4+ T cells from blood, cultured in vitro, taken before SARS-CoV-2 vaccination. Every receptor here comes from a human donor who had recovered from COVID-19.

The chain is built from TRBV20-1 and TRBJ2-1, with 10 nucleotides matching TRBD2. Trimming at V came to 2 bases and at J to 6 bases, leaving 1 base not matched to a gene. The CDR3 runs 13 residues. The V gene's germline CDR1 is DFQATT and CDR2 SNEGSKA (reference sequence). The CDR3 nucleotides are TGCAGTGCTAGAACTAGCGGGACCAATGAGCAGTTCTTC. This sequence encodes CSARTSGTNEQFF.

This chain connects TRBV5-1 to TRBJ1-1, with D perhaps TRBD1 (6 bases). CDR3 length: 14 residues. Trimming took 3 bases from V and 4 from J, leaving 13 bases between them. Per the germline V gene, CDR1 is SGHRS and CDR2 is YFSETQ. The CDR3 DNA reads TGCGCCAGCAGCTGGAGGGGGAGCGGCACTGAAGCTTTCTTT. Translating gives CASSWRGSGTEAFF.

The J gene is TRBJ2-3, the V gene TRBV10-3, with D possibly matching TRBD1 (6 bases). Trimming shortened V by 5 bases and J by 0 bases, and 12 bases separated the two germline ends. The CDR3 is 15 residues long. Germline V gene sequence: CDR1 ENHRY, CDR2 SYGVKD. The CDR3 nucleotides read TGTGCCATCAGTACCTCCGGACAGAGCACAGATACGCAGTATTTT. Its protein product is CAISTSGQSTDTQYF.